This paragraph reports one TCR beta chain. Its antigen is currently unknown. This specimen belongs to a study of vaccination and CD4 T cells after COVID-19. Study summary: According to the study, participants were given two doses of BNT162b2 or mRNA-1273 vaccine. Overlapping SARS-CoV-2, HCoV-NL63, HCoV-OC43 and HCoV-229E spike peptides stimulated the cells. The control cultures got either a CEFX pool, an HIV-1 Nef pool, or no peptide at all.

The Oncomine TCR Beta short-read assay was applied to DNA of cultured CD4+ T cells. From cultured CD4+ T cells, genomic DNA was extracted. TCRdb reprocessed the PCR reads with MiXCR, giving one entry per CDR3 protein. Here the sample spans some 21,000 distinct CDR3 sequences, about 51% being singletons. Documented treatment: roughly ten-day PBMC culture with coronavirus spike peptide pools or control peptides (ViraFEST assay). Germline V lookup: CDR1 SGHVS, CDR2 FQNEAQ. CDR3 length: 15 amino acids. The junction had 6 bases not matched to a gene; V was cut back by 5 bases and J by 0 bases. Sequenced material: CD4+ T cells from blood, cultured in vitro. This chain connects TRBV7-8 to TRBJ2-7; TRBD2 matches 8 bases. The clonotype originates from a human donor who had recovered from COVID-19. CDR3 region: CASSPGRDGSYEQYF. In nucleotides, the CDR3 is TGTGCCAGCAGCCCCGGGAGGGACGGCTCCTACGAGCAGTACTTC.